The 3 T cell receptor beta chains below were found in one sample sequenced in a study of cytomegalovirus exposure and HLA in healthy donors. The study ran its PCR with 60 Vbeta and 13 Jbeta primers. Here immunoSEQ multiplex PCR was the method, and the copy in TCRdb shows in-frame clones only, minus some. The table has 110,000 or so clones, 67% seen once. The specimen was PBMCs. Receptors were obtained from a man younger than 35 in good health and CMV-seropositive.

The chain employs TRBV29-1 and TRBJ2-5; 8 bases are a match to TRBD1. Per germline, CDR1 SQVTM and CDR2 ANQGSEA. The CDR3 length is 13 residues. J gave up 4 bases and V 4 bases, and 5 bases lay outside the gene matches. The CDR3 nucleotides are TGCAGCGTTGTTCGACAGGGGAGAGAGACCCAGTACTTC. It encodes CSVVRQGRETQYF.

This chain links TRBV11-3 with TRBJ1-3; D is uncertain. The CDR3 is 14 amino acids. Germline loops: CDR1 SGHNT, CDR2 YENEEA. Trimming took off 5 bases at V and 0 bases at J, with 8 bases between the two ends. CDR3 loop: CASSPGFSGNTIYF. The CDR3 DNA reads TGTGCCAGCAGCCCCGGTTTCTCTGGAAACACCATATATTTT.

V usage is TRBV27 and J usage is TRBJ2-2; no definite D call. This CDR3 has 12 amino acids. Germline V gene data show CDR1 as MNHEY and CDR2 as SMNVEV (reference sequence). Trimming stripped 4 bases from V and 8 bases from J, with 8 bases between. Written as DNA, the CDR3 is TGTGCCAGCAGTTACGGAGCGGGGGAGCTGTTTTTT. Protein sequence: CASSYGAGELFF.